These T cell receptor beta chains were read from a single sample in a study of OX40 agonist ivuxolimab in advanced cancers. Sequencing was performed with immunoSEQ multiplex PCR; in TCRdb, only in-frame clones are kept and a portion is missing. The sample includes 35,000 or so clones, 82% of them seen just once. Material: CD4+ or CD8+ T cells sorted from blood, obtained in a trial of the OX40 agonist ivuxolimab. These receptors originate from an adult with an advanced solid tumor such as melanoma, head and neck, liver or kidney cancer. The CDR3 runs from the conserved cysteine through the conserved F or W. The D gene is left open where the match is weak. Size is stated for part of the rows, as once, few or many counts, or as a class when the clone is expanded.

clone_size | d_call | j_call | v_call | cdr3_nt | cdr3_aa
- | - | TRBJ1-4 | TRBV7-2 | TGTGCCAGCAGTATTAGCCCGGGCAGGGGATATGAAAAACTGTTTTTT | CASSISPGRGYEKLFF
once | - | TRBJ1-2 | TRBV2 | TGTGCCAGCAGTAGCCGGTTGGCAGGGACCCCTTTTAACTATGGCTACACCTTC | CASSSRLAGTPFNYGYTF
- | - | TRBJ2-7 | TRBV7-2 | TGTGCCAGCAGCCTTCGGTCCTTGGGGACCTACGAGCAGTACTTC | CASSLRSLGTYEQYF
few | - | TRBJ1-2 | TRBV5-1 | TGCGCCAGCAGCACGCGAGGCTTCTCGGGCTATGGCTACACCTTC | CASSTRGFSGYGYTF
few | TRBD1 | TRBJ1-6 | TRBV14 | TGTGCCAGCAGCCAGCAGGGGGCACGTTCACCCCTCCACTTT | CASSQQGARSPLHF
- | TRBD2 | TRBJ2-1 | TRBV5-1 | TGCGCCAGCAGCCGTGGTTGGGCGGGGGGGTCCTACAATGAGCAGTTCTTC | CASSRGWAGGSYNEQFF
- | TRBD1 | TRBJ1-5 | TRBV10-3 | TGTGCCATCAGCACAGGGGGCGAAGGTCAGCCCCAGCATTTT | CAISTGGEGQPQHF
- | - | TRBJ1-1 | TRBV10-3 | TGTGCCATCAGTGGTGAGAACACTGAAGCTTTCTTT | CAISGENTEAFF
- | - | TRBJ1-1 | TRBV5-1 | TGCGCCAGCAGCTTCGCGGGGAACACTGAAGCTTTCTTT | CASSFAGNTEAFF
- | - | TRBJ1-5 | TRBV6-6 | TGTGCCAGCAGTTACGCGGGGCGCAACAATCAGCCCCAGCATTTT | CASSYAGRNNQPQHF
- | - | TRBJ2-2 | TRBV4-1 | TGCGCCAGCAGAACCCTCGGAGGGGACACCGGGGAGCTGTTTTTT | CASRTLGGDTGELFF
- | - | TRBJ1-1 | TRBV6-5 | TGTGCCAGCAGTTACGCGAGGGACACTGAAGCTTTCTTT | CASSYARDTEAFF
- | - | TRBJ2-1 | TRBV29-1 | TGCAGCGTTGAATGGGGGAATGAGCAGTTCTTC | CSVEWGNEQFF
- | - | TRBJ1-3 | TRBV5-5 | TGTGCCAGCAGCTTGGGGGTCTTCCCTGGAAACACCATATATTTT | CASSLGVFPGNTIYF
- | - | TRBJ2-5 | TRBV6-1 | TGTGCCAGCATAAAGGAATTGGGAGAGACCCAGTACTTC | CASIKELGETQYF
- | TRBD2 | TRBJ2-5 | TRBV7-6 | TGTGCCAGCAGCGCCCGGACTAGCAAAGAGACCCAGTACTTC | CASSARTSKETQYF
- | TRBD2 | TRBJ2-3 | TRBV7-3 | TGTGCCAGCAGCCCTAGCGGGGGGGCTGGCACAGATACGCAGTATTTT | CASSPSGGAGTDTQYF
once | TRBD1 | TRBJ2-5 | TRBV15 | TGTGCCACCAGGGGTCCCCAACAGGGGGCCCAAGAGACCCAGTACTTC | CATRGPQQGAQETQYF
- | - | TRBJ1-3 | TRBV23-1 | TGCGCCAGCAGTCGCCCGGCCGGGATGTCTGGAAACACCATATATTTT | CASSRPAGMSGNTIYF
- | - | TRBJ1-5 | TRBV2 | TGTGCCAGCAGTGGGTCCCGGGGGAGTCAGCCCCAGCATTTT | CASSGSRGSQPQHF
once | TRBD1 | TRBJ1-2 | TRBV7-2 | TGTGCCAGCAGCGACAGGGGTGGCTATGGCTACACCTTC | CASSDRGGYGYTF
- | - | TRBJ2-5 | TRBV7-6 | TGTGCCAGCAGCCGCCAGGCTCGACAAGAGACCCAGTACTTC | CASSRQARQETQYF
- | TRBD2 | TRBJ2-5 | TRBV7-7 | TGTGCTAGCAGCCCACGGACTAGCGGGGGGACCCAGTACTTC | CASSPRTSGGTQYF
- | TRBD2 | TRBJ2-3 | TRBV18 | TGTGCCAGCTCACAACTATTTGGACTAGCGGGTAGCACAGATACGCAGTATTTT | CASSQLFGLAGSTDTQYF
- | - | TRBJ2-5 | TRBV29-1 | TGCAGCGCCCTGACCGGTCAAGAGACCCAGTACTTC | CSALTGQETQYF
once | - | TRBJ1-2 | TRBV5-5 | TGTGCCAGCAGCCCGGTTAGAGTGAGTGGCCTCATGAACTATGGCTACACCTTC | CASSPVRVSGLMNYGYTF
- | - | TRBJ2-3 | TRBV13 | TGTGCCAGCAGCTTAGTAAGGGATACGCAGTATTTT | CASSLVRDTQYF
- | - | TRBJ2-3 | TRBV7-2 | TGTGCCAGCAGCTTAGAAGCAGCCCGGGCAGATACGCAGTATTTT | CASSLEAARADTQYF
once | - | TRBJ2-4 | TRBV27 | TGTGCCAGCAGTTTACAGGGCACCAAAAACATTCAGTACTTC | CASSLQGTKNIQYF
- | - | TRBJ2-3 | TRBV5-1 | TGCGCCAGCAGCACCCAGGTTAGCACAGATACGCAGTATTTT | CASSTQVSTDTQYF
- | - | TRBJ2-6 | TRBV6-6 | TGTGCCAGCACCGACGGGGGCTCTGGGGCCAACGTCCTGACTTTC | CASTDGGSGANVLTF
- | TRBD1 | TRBJ2-6 | TRBV7-3 | TGTGCCAGCAGCGTAACCGGGACAGGGGGCTTCTTTTCTGGGGCCAACGTCCTGACTTTC | CASSVTGTGGFFSGANVLTF
- | - | TRBJ1-5 | TRBV5-1 | TGCGCCAGCAGCCCCGGTACCAATCAGCCCCAGCATTTT | CASSPGTNQPQHF
- | - | TRBJ2-7 | TRBV18 | TGTGCCAGCTCTTTGACGGTCTCCTACGAGCAGTACTTC | CASSLTVSYEQYF
- | - | TRBJ2-7 | TRBV10-3 | TGTGCCATCAGTGTGAATAGCTACGAGCAGTACTTC | CAISVNSYEQYF
- | TRBD1 | TRBJ1-1 | TRBV7-9 | TGTGCCAGCAGCTTAAGGACAGGGGTGGCTTTCTTT | CASSLRTGVAFF
- | - | TRBJ1-2 | TRBV29-1 | TGCAGCGTTGAACCCCGGCAGCTTGGCTACACCTTC | CSVEPRQLGYTF
- | - | TRBJ2-1 | TRBV7-2 | TGTGCCAGCAGCTCAGGGAGTGCCTCCTACAATGAGCAGTTCTTC | CASSSGSASYNEQFF
- | TRBD1 | TRBJ2-7 | TRBV19 | TGTGCCAGTAGTATAGGACAGGGGGCCGCCAGCTCCGAGCAGTACTTC | CASSIGQGAASSEQYF
- | - | TRBJ1-5 | TRBV5-1 | TGCGCCAGCAGCTTGGCCCTCGGGGGGCCCCAGCATTTT | CASSLALGGPQHF
few | TRBD2 | TRBJ2-5 | TRBV4-1 | TGCGCCAGCAGCCAAGGAAGAGCGGGGGGGGGCCTTAGGCAAGAGACCCAGTACTTC | CASSQGRAGGGLRQETQYF